This T cell receptor (beta chain) was obtained from a study of T-cell reconstitution after alpha-beta-depleted transplantation in children. This clonotype was seen a handful of times. Unique molecular identifiers were used to barcode this TCRbeta library. TCRdb re-derived calls from the PCR reads in MiXCR, one entry per CDR3 protein. The data contain around 380,000 distinct CDR3 sequences, 9.5% to 13% of them singletons. Germline CDR1 is SGHRS and CDR2 is YFSETQ. The CDR3 sequence is 14 residues long. V lost 0 bases and J 5 bases, leaving 9 bases between the germline ends. The sequence was collected from a human donor who donated a stem cell graft to a child with acute myeloid leukemia. The sample was PBMCs from the stem cell graft donor, taken from the stem cell graft. The gene calls are TRBV5-1 and TRBJ2-1; a possible D gene is TRBD1 (5 bases). The CDR3 sequence: CASSLGAGNNEQFF. The CDR3 DNA is TGCGCCAGCAGCTTGGGAGCAGGGAACAATGAGCAGTTCTTC. Together with reference TRBV5-1 and TRBJ2-1, the CDR3 gives the full variable domain: KAGVTQTPRYLIKTRGQQVTLSCSPISGHRSVSWYQQTPGQGLQFLFEYFSETQRNKGNFPGRFSGRQFSNSRSEMNVSTLELGDSALYLCASSLGAGNNEQFFGPGTRLTVL.